This is a list of T cell receptor beta chains from one sample in a study of identical twins. Using its own MiXCR run on the 5' RACE reads, TCRdb lists one record per CDR3 protein. The table shows about 390,000 distinct CDR3 sequences, with 9% to 10% occurring only once. Material: naive T cells sorted from blood. These receptor sequences come from a woman in her forties or fifties in good health. CDR3s include the opening cysteine and the closing phenylalanine or tryptophan. D genes are given only for firm matches. Clone size is stated in some rows and not others, as once, few, many or a class when expanded.

>few|TRBV20-1|TRBJ2-3|NA
CSARDPGTGRTDTQYF
TGCAGTGCTAGAGACCCCGGGACTGGTCGCACAGATACGCAGTATTTT
>few|TRBV2|TRBJ2-1|NA
CASSEQTLNPFF
TGTGCCAGCAGTGAACAGACCTTAAATCCGTTCTTC
>NA|TRBV2|TRBJ2-5|NA
CASSEVQARTQYF
TGTGCCAGCAGTGAGGTCCAGGCGAGGACCCAGTACTTC
>many|TRBV24-1|TRBJ2-1|NA
CATSDLAREQFF
TGTGCCACCAGTGATCTTGCTCGAGAGCAGTTCTTC
>many|TRBV20-1|TRBJ2-1|TRBD2
CSANQGLVWSNEQFF
TGCAGTGCTAACCAGGGACTAGTTTGGAGCAATGAGCAGTTCTTC
>NA|TRBV19|TRBJ1-4|NA
CASTRRGSEKLFF
TGTGCCAGTACCCGAAGGGGGTCTGAAAAACTGTTTTTT
>NA|TRBV20-1|TRBJ1-1|NA
CSARVRLRGRDTEAFF
TGCAGTGCTAGAGTTCGGTTGAGGGGTAGGGACACTGAAGCTTTCTTT
>NA|TRBV20-1|TRBJ2-3|TRBD2
CSANSGSGFAYTQYF
TGCAGTGCAAATAGCGGGAGCGGTTTTGCTTATACGCAGTATTTT
>NA|TRBV6-2/TRBV6-3|TRBJ2-7|TRBD1
CASSSLGQANSYEQYF
TGTGCCAGCAGTAGTTTGGGACAGGCCAACTCCTACGAGCAGTACTTC
>NA|TRBV16|TRBJ1-5|NA
CASSQSGGLNQPQHF
TGTGCCAGCAGCCAATCGGGGGGGCTCAATCAGCCCCAGCATTTT
>many|TRBV12-3/TRBV12-4|TRBJ2-7|NA
CASSPDSSYEQYF
TGTGCCAGCAGCCCTGATAGCTCCTACGAGCAGTACTTC
>NA|TRBV12-3/TRBV12-4|TRBJ2-3|NA
CASSLVRGVGTQYF
TGTGCCAGCAGTTTGGTCAGGGGGGTCGGTACGCAGTATTTT
>many|TRBV14|TRBJ2-7|NA
CASGTRFEQYF
TGTGCCAGCGGGACTCGTTTTGAGCAGTACTTC
>NA|TRBV10-3|TRBJ2-5|TRBD2
CAISAGTSSGETQYF
TGTGCCATCAGTGCCGGGACTAGCTCCGGAGAGACCCAGTACTTC
>many|TRBV4-1|TRBJ2-1|NA
CASSQEGTGINEQFF
TGCGCCAGCAGCCAAGAAGGAACAGGGATCAATGAGCAGTTCTTC
>many|TRBV4-1|TRBJ2-7|TRBD2
CASSQAQLAGDYEQYF
TGCGCCAGCAGCCAAGCACAACTAGCGGGGGACTACGAGCAGTACTTC
>NA|TRBV7-9|TRBJ2-2|NA
CASSPIRANTGELFF
TGTGCCAGCAGCCCGATCCGGGCGAACACCGGGGAGCTGTTTTTT
>few|TRBV7-2|TRBJ2-3|NA
CASSPEVLWLASTDTQYF
TGTGCCAGCAGCCCCGAAGTGTTGTGGCTAGCTAGCACAGATACGCAGTATTTT
>NA|TRBV5-1|TRBJ2-1|NA
CASSSLAERPHNEQFF
TGCGCCAGCAGCTCCTTAGCGGAACGACCACACAATGAGCAGTTCTTC
>many|TRBV27|TRBJ1-1|TRBD1
CASWDRAEAFF
TGTGCCAGCTGGGACAGGGCTGAAGCTTTCTTT
>NA|TRBV7-9|TRBJ2-3|NA
CASSSPGDTQYF
TGTGCCAGCAGCTCACCAGGAGATACGCAGTATTTT
>NA|TRBV7-8|TRBJ2-2|TRBD2
CASSRREVTGELFF
TGTGCCAGCAGCAGGCGGGAGGTTACCGGGGAGCTGTTTTTT
>many|TRBV10-3|TRBJ1-1|NA
CAISSPPTGINTEAFF
TGTGCCATCAGTTCCCCCCCTACAGGGATTAACACTGAAGCTTTCTTT
>NA|TRBV20-1|TRBJ1-5|NA
CSTRGAGNQPQHF
TGCAGTACCCGGGGGGCAGGCAATCAGCCCCAGCATTTT
>few|TRBV5-1|TRBJ2-1|NA
CASSGNPRIEQFF
TGCGCCAGCAGCGGGAACCCCAGAATTGAGCAGTTCTTC
>many|TRBV29-1|TRBJ1-4|NA
CSVGAGVNEKLFF
TGCAGCGTTGGGGCAGGGGTGAATGAAAAACTGTTTTTT